This T cell receptor beta chain was identified in a study of graft-versus-host responses after intestinal transplantation. Whole-study context: The study gave all recipients anti-thymocyte globulin induction, then tacrolimus and steroids for approximately three years.

The CDR3 sequence is 18 residues long. V was shortened by 3 bases and J by 0 bases, with 20 bases between the two germline ends. CDR1 MNHNS and CDR2 SASEGT come from the germline V gene. Note on this clone: Its antigen is undetermined.

Sequencing was performed with immunoSEQ multiplex PCR; in TCRdb, only in-frame clones are kept and a portion is missing. The table lists 96,000 or so clones, approximately 90% of them singletons. V is TRBV6-1 and J is TRBJ1-1; a weak D match, TRBD1 (6 bases). The sequenced sample was unstimulated CD4+ T cells sorted from spleen or lymph node cells, obtained before intestinal transplant. The origin of this receptor is a human donor who received an intestinal transplant. In DNA form, the CDR3 reads TGTGCCAGCAGTGATGGGGGCAAAGGACACGGCATGAACACTGAAGCTTTCTTT. Translation gives CASSDGGKGHGMNTEAFF.